This TCR beta chain came from a study of cytomegalovirus exposure and HLA in healthy donors. Notes on the study in general: According to an earlier analysis, most TCR beta V segments yielded productive rearrangements about 87% or about 30% of the time. According to reports, the classifier identified cytomegalovirus status with high specificity and sensitivity.

A word on this clone: Its antigen is unidentified.

Primers included in the PCR were 60 Vbeta and 13 Jbeta primers. The table came from immunoSEQ multiplex PCR; TCRdb's copy has only in-frame clones and leaves some out. The sample lists 190,000 or so clones; 82% were seen once. Specimen: PBMCs. The sequence was obtained from a boy aged 2 to 10 in good health and CMV-seronegative.

In nucleotides, the CDR3 is TGTGCCAGCAGCTTAGTACTAGGACGGAGCTATGGCTACACCTTC. This encodes CASSLVLGRSYGYTF. The J gene is TRBJ1-2, the V gene TRBV7-8; D remains unclear. V lost 1 base, J lost 4 bases, and 13 bases lay in between. Germline-derived CDR1 and CDR2 are SGHVS and FQNEAQ. The CDR3 is 15 amino acids. Combining the CDR3 with reference TRBV7-8 and TRBJ1-2 gives the whole variable domain GAGVSQSPRYKVAKRGQDVALRCDPISGHVSLFWYQQALGQGPEFLTYFQNEAQLDKSGLPSDRFFAERPEGSVSTLKIQRTQQEDSAVYLCASSLVLGRSYGYTFGSGTRLTVV.